The 30 T cell receptor beta chains presented below share a single source sample, sequenced in a study of long-term antiretroviral therapy in people with HIV. The assay, immunoSEQ v3.0, was run at survey level. Profiling relied on immunoSEQ multiplex PCR, and the TCRdb table lists in-frame clones only, not all of them. This table has approximately 25,000 clones, roughly 85% appearing once. Sequencing used unsorted PBMCs, obtained 1.2 years after starting antiretroviral therapy. The receptors originated from a man aged 50-60 years with HIV.

This sequence joins TRBV20-1 and TRBJ2-7, with D perhaps being TRBD1 or TRBD2 (5 bases each). Trimming stripped 5 bases from V and 8 bases from J, with 13 bases between. This CDR3 has 11 amino acids. The germline CDR1 and CDR2 sequences are DFQATT and SNEGSKA (reference sequence). The CDR3 DNA reads TGCAGTGCTCCCCTTCGGGGACAGCAGTACTTC. Protein product: CSAPLRGQQYF.

V and J are TRBV6-5 and TRBJ2-1; D tentatively fits TRBD1 or TRBD2 (5 bases each). V dropped 7 bases and J dropped 9 bases, with 19 bases sitting between them. Germline V gives CDR1 MNHEY, CDR2 SVGAGI. The length of the CDR3 is 14 residues. Written as DNA, the CDR3 is TGTGCCAGCACCCGGGACGGAAGTGGAGGTGAGCAGTTCTTC. It encodes CASTRDGSGGEQFF.

The J gene is TRBJ1-2, the V gene TRBV14, with D unclear. The germline CDR1 and CDR2 sequences are SGHDN and FVKESK. The CDR3 totals 13 residues. V shed 1 base and J shed 2 bases, with 5 bases lying between them. In nucleotides, the CDR3 is TGTGCCAGCAGCCAAGCACGGAACTATGGCTACACCTTC. Its translation is CASSQARNYGYTF.

The chain is built from TRBV11-2 and TRBJ2-3; 8 nucleotides match TRBD2. The V segment lost 3 bases and the J segment 3 bases; nucleotides outside the gene matches: 11. Germline V gives CDR1 SGHAT, CDR2 FQNNGV. CDR3 length equals 17 residues. CDR3 nucleotide sequence: TGTGCCAGCAGCTTCTATGGCCGGGGGGGTCGGACAGATACGCAGTATTTT. Translating it yields CASSFYGRGGRTDTQYF.

The chain employs TRBV9 and TRBJ2-3; D is possibly TRBD2 (5 bases). Trimming took off 3 bases at V and 1 base at J, with 15 bases between the two ends. This CDR3 has 16 amino acids. CDR1 is SGDLS, CDR2 YYNGEE, per germline. This CDR3 reads CASSGGEGSGTDTQYF. The CDR3 coding sequence is TGTGCCAGCAGCGGCGGAGAGGGTTCAGGCACAGATACGCAGTATTTT.

The rearrangement links TRBV4-3 to TRBJ1-2; D ambiguous. V shed 0 bases and J shed 8 bases, with 7 bases lying between them. Looked up from germline, CDR1 is LGHNA and CDR2 is YSLEER. The CDR3 loop spans 12 amino acids. This CDR3 is CASSQEAGGYTF. For the CDR3, the DNA is TGCGCCAGCAGCCAAGAGGCCGGGGGCTACACCTTC.

The V gene is TRBV5-6, the J gene TRBJ1-6; no reliable D call. Germline CDR1 is SGHDT and CDR2 is YYEEEE. The V end lost 4 bases, the J end lost 7 bases, and 15 bases lay between the germline ends. The CDR3 covers 15 residues. In DNA, the CDR3 is TGTGCCAGCAGCCCGAGGCAGGTTCAAAATTCACCCCTCCACTTT. This translates into CASSPRQVQNSPLHF.

The gene calls are TRBV28 and TRBJ1-2, with 7 bases matching TRBD1. With V trimmed by 8 bases and J by 8 bases, 14 bases remained unmatched. This CDR3 is 14 amino acids long. Germline CDR1 and CDR2: MDHEN and SYDVKM. The CDR3 spells CASEPRDRARGYTF. The CDR3 DNA follows: TGTGCCAGCGAGCCCCGGGACAGAGCACGAGGCTACACCTTC.

This chain links TRBV7-2 with TRBJ2-5; TRBD1 matches at 10 bases. The V and J ends lost 4 bases and 4 bases, in that order; junction bases with no gene match: 6. The CDR3 length is 15 residues. CDR1 and CDR2 from the germline V gene are SGHTA and FQGNSA. CDR3: CASSSPGTGVETQYF. The CDR3 coding sequence is TGTGCCAGCAGCTCACCCGGGACAGGGGTAGAGACCCAGTACTTC.

CDR3 nucleotides: TGTGCCAGCAGTTTGAACGGATATAGCAATCAGCCCCAGCATTTT. This encodes CASSLNGYSNQPQHF. The V gene is TRBV27, the J gene TRBJ1-5; D not certain. Germline V gene lookup returns CDR1 MNHEY and CDR2 SMNVEV (reference sequence). This CDR3 spans 15 amino acids. Trimming removed 3 bases from V and 0 bases from J, with 9 bases in between.

The chain combines TRBV18 with TRBJ1-4; 9 bases match TRBD1. Losses at the gene ends were 5 bases for V and 8 bases for J; bases not matched to a gene: 9. CDR3 size: 15 residues. In germline, CDR1 is KGHSH, CDR2 LQKENI. Here the CDR3 reads CASSEGQGAIEKLFF. CDR3 in DNA: TGTGCCAGCTCAGAGGGACAGGGCGCCATCGAAAAACTGTTTTTT.

The gene calls are TRBV12-1 and TRBJ2-5; the table's D call TRBD1 went unverified against the DNA. TRBV12-1 is marked as a pseudogene. This CDR3 region has 15 residues. The CDR3 protein is CASSPRDSIQETQYF. The CDR3 DNA sequence: TGTGCCAGCAGCCCTAGGGACAGCATCCAAGAGACCCAGTACTTC.

This sequence joins TRBV5-1 and TRBJ2-3, with no clear D. The CDR3 is 15 residues long. Trimming left V 4 bases short and J 2 bases short, with 14 bases between. Germline V lookup: CDR1 SGHRS, CDR2 YFSETQ. The CDR3, as DNA: TGCGCCAGCAGCCTGGTTTGGTCTAACACAGATACGCAGTATTTT. This gives the protein CASSLVWSNTDTQYF.

The V and J genes are TRBV9 and TRBJ2-3; weak D call: TRBD2 (6 bases). Germline loops: CDR1 SGDLS, CDR2 YYNGEE. V lost 4 bases, J lost 2 bases, and 17 bases lay in between. The CDR3 covers 16 residues. This CDR3 is CASSLGEAAPTDTQYF. DNA for the CDR3: TGTGCCAGCAGCCTCGGGGAGGCCGCCCCCACAGATACGCAGTATTTT.

In this sample, this clone turned up a few times. J is TRBJ1-2 and V is TRBV4-2; possibly TRBD1 for D (6 bases). Trimming removed 4 bases from V and 0 bases from J, with 12 bases in between. This CDR3 contains 15 residues. CDR1 LGHNA and CDR2 YNFKEQ come from the germline V gene. Written as DNA, the CDR3 is TGTGCCAGCAGCCCTGGGGGCAGGGCTAACTATGGCTACACCTTC. This gives the protein CASSPGGRANYGYTF.

The V and J genes are TRBV7-9 and TRBJ1-1; 9 bases are a match to TRBD1. V lost 8 bases and J lost 4; bases outside the gene matches: 14. CDR3 length: 16 amino acids. Germline V CDR1 and CDR2: SEHNR, FQNEAQ (reference sequence). CDR3 sequence (DNA): TGTGCCAGCCGCCCCCCGACAGGGGGGAAAGGCACTGAAGCTTTCTTT. Translation gives CASRPPTGGKGTEAFF.

V is TRBV18 and J is TRBJ2-2; D not certain. Germline V gene data show CDR1 as KGHSH and CDR2 as LQKENI. The CDR3 sequence is 14 residues long. The V end lost 2 bases, the J end lost 4 bases, and 8 bases lay between the germline ends. This CDR3 is CASSPAFLTGELFF. Written as DNA, the CDR3 is TGTGCCAGCTCACCAGCTTTCCTCACCGGGGAGCTGTTTTTT.

The chain carries TRBV7-2 and TRBJ1-5, with 8 bases identical to TRBD1. Germline V lookup: CDR1 SGHTA, CDR2 FQGNSA. After removal of 5 bases from V and 1 base from J, the junction contained 1 base not matched to a gene. The CDR3 is 14 residues long. The CDR3 is CASSRTGSNQPQHF. The CDR3 bases are TGTGCCAGCAGCCGGACAGGGAGCAATCAGCCCCAGCATTTT. The full variable domain, in which reference TRBV7-2 and TRBJ1-5 provide the parts outside the CDR3, is GAGVSQSPSNKVTEKGKDVELRCDPISGHTALYWYRQSLGQGLEFLIYFQGNSAPDKSGLPSDRFSAERTGGSVSTLTIQRTQQEDSAVYLCASSRTGSNQPQHFGDGTRLSIL.

The V gene is TRBV6-5, the J gene TRBJ1-6; D uncertain. This CDR3 has 14 amino acids. V gave up 2 bases and J gave up 7 bases, with 9 bases separating them. Germline lookup yields CDR1 MNHEY and CDR2 SVGAGI. CDR3 sequence reads: CASSYGRLNSPLHF. For the CDR3, the DNA is TGTGCCAGCAGTTACGGACGTCTAAATTCACCCCTCCACTTT.

CDR3 region: CSVAPDRIQYF. The CDR3, as DNA: TGCAGCGTCGCCCCCGACAGGATTCAGTACTTC. This sequence joins TRBV29-1 and TRBJ2-4, with a weak D call TRBD1 (6 bases). Germline CDR1 is SQVTM and CDR2 is ANQGSEA. V gave up 6 bases and J gave up 10 bases, with 13 bases separating them. The CDR3 has 11 residues. Variable domain in full (rest from reference TRBV29-1 and TRBJ2-4): SAVISQKPSRDICQRGTSLTIQCQVDSQVTMMFWYRQQPGQSLTLIATANQGSEATYESGFVIDKFPISRPNLTFSTLTVSNMSPEDSSIYLCSVAPDRIQYFGAGTRLSVL.

The chain joins TRBV7-9 to TRBJ2-7; tentative D call: TRBD2 (6 bases). Germline V gene data show CDR1 as SEHNR and CDR2 as FQNEAQ (reference sequence). This CDR3 comprises 12 residues. Trimming left V 5 bases short and J 5 bases short, with 10 bases between. CDR3 bases: TGTGCCAGCAGCCCTCCGGGGGACGAGCAGTACTTC. Residues: CASSPPGDEQYF.

The rearrangement uses TRBV7-3 and TRBJ2-7; D ambiguous. Per germline, CDR1 SGHTA and CDR2 FQGTGA. The CDR3 spans 13 residues. V gave up 1 base and J gave up 4 bases, with 8 bases separating them. The CDR3 spells CASSLILGYEQYF. The DNA for the CDR3 is TGTGCCAGCAGCTTAATTTTGGGATACGAGCAGTACTTC.

This chain connects TRBV6-1 to TRBJ2-1; 11 bases agree with TRBD2. This CDR3 comprises 14 residues. V shed 6 bases, J shed 10 bases, and the junction held 8 bases outside the gene matches. Per the germline V gene, CDR1 is MNHNS and CDR2 is SASEGT. DNA of the CDR3: TGTGCCAGCAGACCTAGCGGGGGGCAGGGGGAGCAGTTCTTC. This sequence encodes CASRPSGGQGEQFF.

This chain links TRBV30 with TRBJ1-3; TRBD1 aligns across 9 bases. V gave up 1 base and J gave up 0 bases; unmatched junction bases: 4. Germline lookup yields CDR1 GTSNPN and CDR2 SVGIG (reference sequence). The CDR3 sequence is 16 residues long. The DNA for the CDR3 is TGTGCCTGGAGTGGGGACAGGGAATACTCTGGAAACACCATATATTTT. It specifies CAWSGDREYSGNTIYF. Together with reference TRBV30 and TRBJ1-3, the CDR3 gives the full variable domain: SQTIHQWPATLVQPVGSPLSLECTVEGTSNPNLYWYRQAAGRGLQLLFYSVGIGQISSEVPQNLSASRPQDRQFILSSKKLLLSDSGFYLCAWSGDREYSGNTIYFGEGSWLTVV.

The chain has TRBV28 and TRBJ2-2, with 7 bases matching TRBD2. The V segment lost 3 bases and the J segment 7 bases; nucleotides outside the gene matches: 5. Germline-derived CDR1 and CDR2 are MDHEN and SYDVKM. The CDR3 consists of 14 residues. CDR3 sequence (DNA): TGTGCCAGCAGTTTTCCGGGGGGAGGCGGGGAGCTGTTTTTT. Translation gives CASSFPGGGGELFF.

The rearrangement links TRBV6-1 to TRBJ1-3, with a possible D match to TRBD1 (6 bases). V was clipped by 3 bases and J by 7 bases, with 13 bases between them. Germline-derived CDR1 and CDR2 are MNHNS and SASEGT. The CDR3 is made up of 14 amino acids. The CDR3 bases are TGTGCCAGCAGTGATTCCGCGCAGGGGAACACCATATATTTT. It yields the protein CASSDSAQGNTIYF.

J is TRBJ2-7 and V is TRBV14; tentatively, D is TRBD1 (6 bases). From germline, CDR1 is SGHDN and CDR2 FVKESK. CDR3 length equals 15 residues. Trimming took 0 bases from V and 3 from J, leaving 12 bases between them. CDR3 nucleotides: TGTGCCAGCAGCCAAGATAGCAGGGGCATCTACGAGCAGTACTTC. Translation: CASSQDSRGIYEQYF.

This rearrangement joins TRBV7-9 to TRBJ1-1, with D possibly matching TRBD1 (6 bases). CDR3 length equals 14 residues. Per the germline V gene, CDR1 is SEHNR and CDR2 is FQNEAQ (reference sequence). Trimming shortened V by 5 bases and J by 2 bases, and 12 bases separated the two germline ends. Here the CDR3 DNA reads TGTGCCAGCAGCCACGGACAGCTTAACACTGAAGCTTTCTTT. Its translation is CASSHGQLNTEAFF.

J is TRBJ1-1 and V is TRBV7-9; 7 nucleotides line up with TRBD1. This CDR3 has 16 amino acids. The trim removed 5 bases at V and 0 bases at J, leaving 9 bases unmatched. CDR1 and CDR2 (germline): SEHNR, FQNEAQ (reference sequence). CDR3 sequence (DNA): TGTGCCAGCAGCACCGGGACAGCTGACCTGAACACTGAAGCTTTCTTT. Encoded protein: CASSTGTADLNTEAFF. Together with reference TRBV7-9 and TRBJ1-1, the CDR3 gives the full variable domain: DTGVSQNPRHKITKRGQNVTFRCDPISEHNRLYWYRQTLGQGPEFLTYFQNEAQLEKSRLLSDRFSAERPKGSFSTLEIQRTEQGDSAMYLCASSTGTADLNTEAFFGQGTRLTVV.

J is TRBJ1-5 and V is TRBV5-8, with 11 bases fitting TRBD1. There are 14 residues in the CDR3. Germline values: CDR1 SGHTS, CDR2 YDEGEE. J was trimmed by 6 bases and V by 4 bases; bases with no gene match: 3. The CDR3 is CASSLGQGAQPQHF. DNA of the CDR3: TGTGCCAGCAGCCTCGGACAGGGGGCTCAGCCCCAGCATTTT.